The 27 T cell receptor beta chains below all came from one sample that was sequenced in a study of early T cells in non-severe SARS-CoV-2 infection. TCRdb re-called the 5' RACE reads with MiXCR, one entry per CDR3 protein. There are about 50,000 distinct CDR3 sequences in the sample; about 6% occur only once, and 2.8% lies in the top ten. The sample consisted of whole blood, taken at baseline. The receptors here all came from an adult who was a healthcare worker with PCR-confirmed SARS-CoV-2 infection or an uninfected control (not recorded which).

This clonotype was counted at least ten times. V gene TRBV28 combines with J gene TRBJ2-3, with D maybe TRBD2 (6 bases). V was clipped by 1 base and J by 10 bases, with 15 bases between them. Germline CDR1 reads MDHEN; CDR2 reads SYDVKM. This CDR3 is 14 amino acids long. CDR3 region: CASSLSRGNGAQYF. DNA for the CDR3: TGTGCCAGCAGTTTATCCCGGGGGAATGGGGCGCAGTATTTT.

There are many counts of this clonotype. The chain carries TRBV7-2 and TRBJ1-4; 7 bases align to TRBD1. Germline V gives CDR1 SGHTA, CDR2 FQGNSA. J was trimmed by 4 bases and V by 6 bases; bases with no gene match: 5. The CDR3 sequence is 14 residues long. CDR3 nucleotide sequence: TGTGCCAGCAGTCAACGACAGGGTAATGAAAAACTGTTTTTT. Its translation: CASSQRQGNEKLFF.

This clonotype has more than one count but fewer than ten. This chain connects TRBV27 to TRBJ2-7; TRBD1 is a possible D gene (6 bases). The germline CDR1 and CDR2 sequences are MNHEY and SMNVEV (reference sequence). This CDR3 spans 13 amino acids. With 5 bases removed from V and 6 bases from J, the gap between germline ends came to 14 bases. CDR3 nucleotide sequence: TGTGCCAGCAGTCCTACAGGGCTCGGCGAGCAGTACTTC. It is translated as CASSPTGLGEQYF.

This clonotype was counted at least ten times. The rearrangement links TRBV18 to TRBJ1-6; D perhaps matches TRBD1 (5 bases). Germline lookup yields CDR1 KGHSH and CDR2 LQKENI. The CDR3 consists of 14 residues. The V end was cut by 4 bases, the J end by 6 bases, with 10 bases between. The CDR3 reads CASSLDSSNSPLHF. The DNA for the CDR3 is TGTGCCAGCTCACTTGACAGTAGTAATTCACCCCTCCACTTT.

There are many counts of this clonotype. The CDR3 sequence: CASSPQRLSTDTQYF. The CDR3 bases are TGCGCCAGCAGCCCCCAAAGGCTTAGCACAGATACGCAGTATTTT. This chain joins TRBV4-3 and TRBJ2-3; D is uncertain. The CDR3 has 15 residues. Looked up from germline, CDR1 is LGHNA and CDR2 is YSLEER. V lost 4 bases and J 0 bases, leaving 11 bases between the germline ends.

The V call is TRBV2, the J call TRBJ1-5; the match to TRBD1 covers 7 bases. The CDR3 loop spans 15 amino acids. In germline, CDR1 is SNHLY, CDR2 FYNNEI. V gave up 6 bases and J gave up 5 bases; unmatched junction bases: 10. The CDR3 nucleotides are TGTGCCAGCAGGGCCGACGGACAGGCTTATCAGCCCCAGCATTTT. Residues: CASRADGQAYQPQHF.

This clonotype was seen only a few times. This chain uses TRBV20-1 with TRBJ2-7; a weak D match, TRBD1 (5 bases). V lost 5 bases, J lost 1 base, and 18 bases lay in between. From germline, CDR1 is DFQATT and CDR2 SNEGSKA (reference sequence). This CDR3 region has 15 residues. CDR3 DNA sequence: TGCAGTGCTCCACCATCTTCGACAGATTCCTACGAGCAGTACTTC. The encoded protein is CSAPPSSTDSYEQYF.

This rearrangement joins TRBV30 to TRBJ1-2; tentatively, D is TRBD1 (5 bases). This CDR3 region has 13 residues. The V end lost 2 bases, the J end lost 8 bases, and 15 bases lay between the germline ends. The V gene's germline CDR1 is GTSNPN and CDR2 SVGIG (reference sequence). The CDR3 DNA reads as TGTGCCTGGAGTAAAAGCGGGAGGGGAGGCTACACCTTC. Translating gives CAWSKSGRGGYTF.

Ten or more counts support this clonotype. The chain is built from TRBV9 and TRBJ2-4, with D perhaps matching TRBD1 or TRBD2 (5 bases each). The CDR3 runs 17 residues. V shed 4 bases and J shed 0 bases, with 17 bases lying between them. Germline V CDR1 and CDR2: SGDLS, YYNGEE. The CDR3 region has the DNA TGTGCCAGCAGCCCGCAGAGGGGCGGTCTAGCCAAAAACATTCAGTACTTC. This codes for CASSPQRGGLAKNIQYF.

The CDR3 bases are TGTGCCAGCAGGGTTAAAGCGGGGGGGTCCTTGGATACGCAGTATTTT. Residues: CASRVKAGGSLDTQYF. The chain combines TRBV2 with TRBJ2-3, with TRBD2 matching 10 bases. Germline assignment: CDR1 SNHLY and CDR2 FYNNEI. With 6 bases clipped from V and 6 bases from J, the junction kept 12 bases outside the gene matches. This CDR3 contains 16 residues.

This clonotype was detected ten times or more. J is TRBJ1-1 and V is TRBV29-1; D unresolved. The germline V and J ends were trimmed by 4 bases and 1 base, with 10 bases remaining between them. The CDR3 covers 13 residues. In germline, CDR1 is SQVTM, CDR2 ANQGSEA. CDR3 DNA: TGCAGCGTTGTGTGGGGTCCGAACACTGAAGCTTTCTTT. It encodes CSVVWGPNTEAFF.

This chain uses TRBV7-2 with TRBJ1-6; perhaps TRBD1 as D (5 bases). The CDR3 extends over 15 amino acids. The germline V gene encodes CDR1 SGHTA and CDR2 FQGNSA. Trimming stripped 8 bases from V and 5 bases from J, with 16 bases between. The CDR3 loop reads CASSARQFNNSPLHF. The CDR3 coding sequence is TGTGCCAGCTCCGCTCGACAGTTCAATAATTCACCCCTCCACTTT.

This clonotype was seen many times. V usage is TRBV20-1 and J usage is TRBJ2-1, with D unclear. Trimming shortened V by 3 bases and J by 7 bases, and 10 bases separated the two germline ends. There are 12 residues in the CDR3. The V gene's germline CDR1 is DFQATT and CDR2 SNEGSKA (reference sequence). The CDR3 is CSASLTQNEQFF. CDR3 nucleotide sequence: TGCAGTGCTAGTCTTACGCAGAATGAGCAGTTCTTC.

The sample holds many counts of this clonotype. The chain has TRBV25-1 and TRBJ2-1; D possibly matches TRBD1 or TRBD2 (5 bases each). This CDR3 region has 13 residues. Trimming pared 6 bases from V and 5 bases from J, leaving 11 bases between. The germline CDR1 and CDR2 sequences are MGHDK and SYGVNS. CDR3 sequence reads: CASRGVGHNEQFF. The CDR3 DNA sequence: TGTGCCAGCAGGGGGGTGGGCCACAATGAGCAGTTCTTC.

Ten or more counts support this clonotype. This rearrangement joins TRBV15 to TRBJ1-1; D not certain. Germline V gene lookup returns CDR1 LNHNV and CDR2 YYDKDF (reference sequence). The CDR3 is 13 residues long. V was shortened by 0 bases and J by 11 bases, with 13 bases between the two germline ends. The CDR3 is CATSRDPGLTAFF. CDR3 nucleotides: TGTGCCACCAGCAGAGACCCGGGGTTGACCGCTTTCTTT.

This clonotype was seen more than once but under ten times. CDR3 region: CASSQDRGTGGEQYF. The CDR3 region has the DNA TGCGCCAGCAGCCAAGATCGGGGGACAGGGGGCGAGCAGTACTTC. The gene calls are TRBV4-3 and TRBJ2-7; 11 nucleotides align to TRBD1. V shed 0 bases, J shed 6 bases, and the junction held 4 bases outside the gene matches. The CDR3 consists of 15 residues. Germline CDR1 and CDR2: LGHNA and YSLEER.

This clonotype was counted at least ten times. The chain has TRBV7-9 and TRBJ2-4; D is uncertain. V was trimmed by 8 bases and J by 9 bases, leaving 20 bases between them. This CDR3 has 14 amino acids. In germline, CDR1 is SEHNR, CDR2 FQNEAQ (reference sequence). In DNA form, the CDR3 reads TGTGCCAGCTCCTTTAACGGTAGCCGGGTCATTCAGTACTTC. Amino acid sequence: CASSFNGSRVIQYF. The complete variable domain, with remaining parts taken from reference TRBV7-9 and TRBJ2-4, reads DTGVSQNPRHKITKRGQNVTFRCDPISEHNRLYWYRQTLGQGPEFLTYFQNEAQLEKSRLLSDRFSAERPKGSFSTLEIQRTEQGDSAMYLCASSFNGSRVIQYFGAGTRLSVL.

This clonotype has a count of ten or more. The V call is TRBV3-1, the J call TRBJ2-3; no firm D call. CDR1 LGHDT and CDR2 YNNKEL come from the germline V gene (reference sequence). The CDR3 has 14 residues. Trimming took off 4 bases at V and 0 bases at J, with 8 bases between the two ends. CDR3 nucleotides: TGTGCCAGCAGCCTTTGGAAAAGCACAGATACGCAGTATTTT. Translating it yields CASSLWKSTDTQYF.

This clonotype was detected only a few times. The chain joins TRBV4-1 to TRBJ2-7, with D possibly TRBD1 on 5 matching bases. Germline CDR1 MGHRA, CDR2 YSYEKL. V gave up 1 base and J gave up 4 bases, with 8 bases separating them. The CDR3 length is 13 residues. This chain's CDR3 is CASSQAKGYEQYF. The CDR3 DNA reads as TGCGCCAGCAGCCAAGCAAAGGGGTACGAGCAGTACTTC.

This chain links TRBV5-5 with TRBJ2-5; D possibly corresponds to TRBD2 (6 bases). Germline V gene lookup returns CDR1 SGHKS and CDR2 YYEKEE (reference sequence). This CDR3 is 12 amino acids long. V was clipped by 2 bases and J by 7 bases, with 9 bases between them. CDR3 DNA sequence: TGTGCCAGCAGCTTTGGGGAGGCGACCCAGTACTTC. Translating it yields CASSFGEATQYF.

V gene TRBV12-3 or TRBV12-4 combines with J gene TRBJ2-7; D is undetermined. The CDR3 has 15 amino acids. Trimming shortened V by 2 bases and J by 5 bases, and 16 bases separated the two germline ends. CDR3 region: CASSLPAGPEDEQYF. CDR3 DNA sequence: TGTGCCAGCAGTTTACCCGCCGGGCCTGAGGACGAGCAGTACTTC.

This clonotype came up many times. The chain links TRBV13 to TRBJ1-6, with TRBD1 identical over 10 bases. This CDR3 is built from 17 residues. CDR1 and CDR2 from the germline V gene are PRHDT and FYEKMQ (reference sequence). The V and J ends lost 4 bases and 0 bases, in that order; junction bases with no gene match: 3. The CDR3 here is CASSSRQGASYNSPLHF. CDR3 DNA sequence: TGTGCCAGCAGCTCCAGACAGGGGGCCTCCTATAATTCACCCCTCCACTTT.

This clonotype has just a few counts. This chain joins TRBV11-2 and TRBJ2-2; D ambiguous. Trimming removed 5 bases at V and 5 bases at J, with 12 bases between. Germline V CDR1 and CDR2: SGHAT, FQNNGV. The CDR3 loop spans 14 amino acids. The CDR3 bases are TGTGCCAGCAGCCGTCAAGGTCCGACCGGGGAGCTGTTTTTT. It specifies CASSRQGPTGELFF.

V gene TRBV6-6 combines with J gene TRBJ2-3; no definite D call. The CDR3 consists of 13 residues. Germline loops: CDR1 MNHNY, CDR2 SVGAGI (reference sequence). V was trimmed by 7 bases and J by 1 base, leaving 9 bases between them. In DNA, the CDR3 is TGTGCCAGCAAAGGCCAGGGCACAGATACGCAGTATTTT. As protein: CASKGQGTDTQYF.

This clonotype was observed at least ten times. V and J are TRBV7-2 and TRBJ1-1; 8 nucleotides match TRBD1. The CDR3 runs 16 residues. V gave up 5 bases and J gave up 3 bases; unmatched junction bases: 11. Germline-derived CDR1 and CDR2 are SGHTA and FQGNSA. CDR3 sequence: CASSQQGGGLHTEAFF. The DNA of the CDR3 is TGTGCCAGCAGCCAACAGGGGGGCGGCCTGCACACTGAAGCTTTCTTT.

Ten or more counts support this clonotype. The V call is TRBV25-1, the J call TRBJ1-1; 7 bases line up with TRBD1. The junction had 5 bases not matched to a gene; V was cut back by 7 bases and J by 0 bases. Germline loops: CDR1 MGHDK, CDR2 SYGVNS. This CDR3 contains 14 residues. DNA of the CDR3: TGTGCCAGCACCCGACAGGGACTGAACACTGAAGCTTTCTTT. Its translation is CASTRQGLNTEAFF.

In this sample, this clonotype turned up many times. The chain has TRBV12-3 or TRBV12-4 and TRBJ2-7; no clear D gene. The CDR3 covers 13 residues. Trimming cost V 0 bases and J 4 bases, with 7 bases left between them. The CDR3 sequence: CASSLAKTYEQYF. CDR3 coding DNA: TGTGCCAGCAGTTTAGCGAAGACTTACGAGCAGTACTTC.